This T cell receptor beta chain was identified in a study of T-cell memory formation after mild COVID-19. Regarding the study as a whole: In pre-infection memory, a portion of responding clones appeared, which suggested that cross-reactive memory joined.

This CDR3 is 13 amino acids long. After removal of 4 bases from V and 5 bases from J, the junction contained 4 bases not matched to a gene. CDR1 is KGHSH and CDR2 is LQKENI in the germline V gene. TCRdb itself ran the 5' RACE reads through MiXCR, one entry per CDR3 protein. This table has roughly 200,000 distinct CDR3 sequences, 16% appearing once. In the case of this clonotype: No antigen is known for it.

The TCR was taken from an adult woman who had mild COVID-19 (a few samples of this study predate the infection). Cell type and time point are not known. This chain links TRBV18 with TRBJ2-7; TRBD1 agrees at 8 bases. Material: PBMCs or a T cell subset sorted from them (not recorded which). CDR3 in amino acids: CASSRQGANEQYF. CDR3 bases: TGTGCCAGCTCACGTCAGGGGGCAAACGAGCAGTACTTC.